These 31 T cell receptor beta chains came from one sample sequenced in a study of blood T cells in healthy people across ages. For the second PCR, which ran for about 6 to 11 cycles, a sample-barcoded 5' primer and a J-beta primer mix were used. TCRdb reanalysed the 5' RACE reads using MiXCR and keeps one entry per CDR3 protein. The sample has 650,000 to 700,000 distinct CDR3 sequences, roughly 30% seen once. Sequenced: blood. Receptors originate from an elderly woman in good health.

At least ten counts were recorded for this clonotype. The rearrangement joins TRBV9 to TRBJ2-3; 8 positions match TRBD2. From germline, CDR1 is SGDLS and CDR2 YYNGEE. The CDR3 consists of 18 residues. The J segment lost 5 bases and the V segment lost 6 bases, leaving 20 bases of the junction unmatched. In nucleotides, the CDR3 is TGTGCCAGCAAAAAGTCGGCATCGGCGGGGGGATTCGGAGATACGCAGTATTTT. Translation gives CASKKSASAGGFGDTQYF.

This clonotype was detected only a few times. One base away lies a much larger clone, so this may be a sequencing read error. V is TRBV5-1 and J is TRBJ2-2; D may match TRBD1 or TRBD2 (5 bases each). The CDR3 runs to 17 residues. Germline V lookup: CDR1 SGHRS, CDR2 YFSETQ. The CDR3 spells CASYENPGRSNTGERFF. CDR3 in DNA: TGCGCCAGCTATGAAAATCCGGGACGGTCAAACACCGGGGAGCGGTTTTTT.

The chain is built from TRBV6-5 and TRBJ2-1; 7 positions agree with TRBD1. V shed 2 bases and J 6 bases; nucleotides not matched to a gene: 13. Germline values: CDR1 MNHEY, CDR2 SVGAGI. CDR3 length: 17 amino acids. The CDR3 DNA reads TGTGCCAGCAGTTACGCGAGGGGGCGAACAGGGAGCAATGAGCAGTTCTTC. It is translated as CASSYARGRTGSNEQFF.

This rearrangement joins TRBV7-2 to TRBJ2-5; 7 bases match TRBD1. With V trimmed by 5 bases and J by 5 bases, 11 bases remained unmatched. The CDR3 is made up of 15 amino acids. The V gene's germline CDR1 is SGHTA and CDR2 FQGNSA. This CDR3 reads CASSPSRQGPETQYF. DNA for the CDR3: TGTGCCAGCAGCCCATCCCGACAGGGCCCGGAGACCCAGTACTTC.

The V gene is TRBV29-1, the J gene TRBJ1-2; D unresolved. Germline CDR1 and CDR2: SQVTM and ANQGSEA. V gave up 5 bases and J gave up 7 bases, with 11 bases separating them. The CDR3 contains 11 residues. The CDR3 DNA sequence: TGCAGCGTTAGCCACAGTCGTGGCTACACCTTC. It yields the protein CSVSHSRGYTF. The whole variable domain, remainder taken from reference TRBV29-1 and TRBJ1-2, is SAVISQKPSRDICQRGTSLTIQCQVDSQVTMMFWYRQQPGQSLTLIATANQGSEATYESGFVIDKFPISRPNLTFSTLTVSNMSPEDSSIYLCSVSHSRGYTFGSGTRLTVV.

This clonotype was found many times. The rearrangement joins TRBV20-1 to TRBJ2-1; 8 positions agree with TRBD1. V lost 7 bases, J lost 10 bases, and 12 bases stayed unmatched. CDR1 and CDR2 from the germline V gene are DFQATT and SNEGSKA (reference sequence). CDR3 length equals 13 residues. For the CDR3, the DNA is TGCAGTGTTGACCTAGGACAGGGTGACGAGCAGTTCTTC. It encodes CSVDLGQGDEQFF.

This clonotype came up many times. This rearrangement joins TRBV6-2 or TRBV6-3 to TRBJ2-7; D might be TRBD2 (5 bases). The CDR3 spans 14 residues. CDR1 MNHEY and CDR2 SVGEGT come from the germline V gene. V was pared by 2 bases and J by 2 bases, with 10 bases between. The CDR3 loop reads CASSYGLGTYEQYF. The CDR3 nucleotides are TGTGCCAGCAGTTACGGACTCGGGACCTACGAGCAGTACTTC.

At least ten counts were recorded for this clonotype. The chain combines TRBV6-1 with TRBJ1-2; 7 positions agree with TRBD1. V shed 5 bases and J 8 bases; nucleotides not matched to a gene: 14. Germline loops: CDR1 MNHNS, CDR2 SASEGT. This CDR3 region has 15 residues. CDR3 sequence reads: CASSRGTAQAEGYTF. DNA for the CDR3: TGTGCCAGCAGTCGGGGGACAGCTCAGGCGGAAGGCTACACCTTC.

The chain joins TRBV7-3 to TRBJ2-4; D gene unclear. V lost 4 bases, J lost 9 bases, and 13 bases lay in between. The CDR3 runs to 13 residues. In germline, CDR1 is SGHTA, CDR2 FQGTGA. The CDR3 region is CASSWAYSSIQYF. The CDR3 DNA sequence: TGTGCCAGCAGCTGGGCATATAGTAGCATTCAGTACTTC. Variable domain in full (rest from reference TRBV7-3 and TRBJ2-4): GAGVSQTPSNKVTEKGKYVELRCDPISGHTALYWYRQSLGQGPEFLIYFQGTGAADDSGLPNDRFFAVRPEGSVSTLKIQRTERGDSAVYLCASSWAYSSIQYFGAGTRLSVL.

Of note for this clonotype: It may be a read error: a sequence one base away is much more abundant. J is TRBJ2-5 and V is TRBV27; no firm D call. The J call is in doubt because the DNA end fits TRBJ2-7 better. Germline V lookup: CDR1 MNHEY, CDR2 SMNVEV (reference sequence). The CDR3 totals 13 residues. CDR3: CASSLRRFYEQYV. As DNA, the CDR3 is TGTGCCAGCAGTCTAAGAAGGTTCTACGAGCAGTACGTC.

This clonotype was seen repeatedly, ten times or more. This sequence joins TRBV4-1 and TRBJ2-1, with D uncertain. V was clipped by 4 bases and J by 0 bases, with 13 bases between them. This CDR3 has 16 residues. Germline V gives CDR1 MGHRA, CDR2 YSYEKL. The CDR3 reads CASSLTPMSSYNEQFF. CDR3 DNA: TGCGCCAGCAGCCTTACCCCTATGAGCTCCTACAATGAGCAGTTCTTC.

This clonotype has a count of ten or more. The rearrangement links TRBV9 to TRBJ1-1; D unclear. Trimming left V 0 bases short and J 0 bases short, with 6 bases between. Germline assignment: CDR1 SGDLS and CDR2 YYNGEE. The CDR3 loop spans 14 amino acids. The CDR3: CASSVGNLNTEAFF. The DNA for the CDR3 is TGTGCCAGCAGCGTAGGGAATCTGAACACTGAAGCTTTCTTT.

The chain employs TRBV5-1 and TRBJ2-3, with 14 nucleotides matching TRBD2. This CDR3 is built from 17 residues. The germline gives CDR1 SGHRS, CDR2 YFSETQ. Trimming removed 1 base from V and 1 base from J; junction bases left unmatched: 2. DNA of the CDR3: TGCGCCAGCAGCTTGCCGGGACTAGCGGGGGGCACAGATACGCAGTATTTT. The encoded protein is CASSLPGLAGGTDTQYF. Full variable domain (rest looked up from reference TRBV5-1 and TRBJ2-3): KAGVTQTPRYLIKTRGQQVTLSCSPISGHRSVSWYQQTPGQGLQFLFEYFSETQRNKGNFPGRFSGRQFSNSRSEMNVSTLELGDSALYLCASSLPGLAGGTDTQYFGPGTRLTVL.

This clonotype was detected ten times or more. Germline and junction disagree at one end, which may indicate a read error. This rearrangement joins TRBV20-1 to TRBJ2-5; D gene unclear. Per the germline V gene, CDR1 is DFQATT and CDR2 is SNEGSKA (reference sequence). There are 11 residues in the CDR3. The CDR3, as DNA: TGCAGTGCTCCCACCCAAGAGGCCCAGTACTTC. Amino acid sequence: CSAPTQEAQYF.

Concerning this clonotype itself: A junction boundary mismatches the germline segment, possibly from a read error. This chain connects TRBV5-1 to TRBJ2-1, with D unresolved. In germline, CDR1 is SGHRS, CDR2 YFSETQ. This CDR3 spans 15 amino acids. The DNA of the CDR3 is TGCGCCAGCAGCGTTACTATCTCACCCAACAATGAGCAGTTTTTC. Translated: CASSVTISPNNEQFF.

The sample holds many counts of this clonotype. The V call is TRBV10-3, the J call TRBJ1-1, with 9 bases matching TRBD1. V dropped 4 bases and J dropped 1; count of bases not matched to a gene: 4. Germline V gives CDR1 ENHRY, CDR2 SYGVKD. The CDR3 consists of 15 residues. The CDR3 sequence: CAISGQDRGNTEAFF. DNA of the CDR3: TGTGCCATCAGTGGTCAGGACAGGGGGAACACTGAAGCTTTCTTT.

In regard to this clonotype: The CDR3 ends on some other residue instead of the conserved phenylalanine or tryptophan, so this is likely a read error. V and J are TRBV20-1 and TRBJ2-2; the D is unclear. Germline V CDR1 and CDR2: DFQATT, SNEGSKA (reference sequence). This CDR3 contains 15 residues. The V and J ends lost 6 bases and 4 bases respectively, with 18 bases between them. CDR3 region: CSAKKASPITGELFS. CDR3 bases: TGCAGTGCGAAAAAGGCCTCCCCGATCACCGGGGAGCTGTTTTCT.

Turning to this clonotype: This sequence may be a read error, since a much larger clone differs from it by one base. This rearrangement joins TRBV5-6 to TRBJ2-4; D is possibly TRBD2 (7 bases). The end of the DNA fits TRBJ2-7 better, so the J call may be wrong. The V gene's germline CDR1 is SGHDT and CDR2 YYEEEE. The CDR3 has 15 amino acids. CDR3 amino acids: CASSLGAAPGGEQYF. The CDR3 coding sequence is TGTGCCAGCAGCCTGGGGGCGGCTCCGGGAGGCGAGCAGTACTTC.

This clonotype showed up many times. This sequence joins TRBV4-1 and TRBJ1-5; D remains ambiguous. Between the trimmed V and J ends, which lost 4 bases and 3 bases, there was a span of 13 bases. This CDR3 has 15 residues. Germline V gives CDR1 MGHRA, CDR2 YSYEKL. The CDR3 bases are TGCGCCAGCAGCCCAGTTGGGTCTCTCAATCAGCCCCAGCATTTT. Translation: CASSPVGSLNQPQHF.

A few counts support this clonotype. The chain links TRBV6-6 to TRBJ1-1; 9 nucleotides match TRBD1. The germline CDR1 and CDR2 sequences are MNHNY and SVGAGI (reference sequence). This CDR3 has 13 amino acids. V lost 6 bases, J lost 5 bases, and 4 bases stayed unmatched. DNA for the CDR3: TGTGCCAGCAGGCGACAGGGGGAAACTGAAGCTTTCTTT. It specifies CASRRQGETEAFF.

For this clonotype: One end of the junction does not line up with germline, which may come from a read error. The CDR3, as DNA: TGTGCCAGCAGTTACTCGGACAGGGGAGGTGGGGCCAACGTCCGGACTTTC. This sequence encodes CASSYSDRGGGANVRTF. The chain couples TRBV6-2 or TRBV6-3 to TRBJ2-6; 9 bases are a match to TRBD1. The CDR3 is made up of 17 amino acids. From germline, CDR1 is MNHEY and CDR2 SVGEGT.

This clonotype occurred many times. V gene TRBV11-1 combines with J gene TRBJ2-5, with D possibly being TRBD2 (5 bases). CDR3 length: 14 amino acids. Germline V lookup: CDR1 SGHAT, CDR2 FQDESV (reference sequence). Trimming took off 5 bases at V and 0 bases at J, with 10 bases between the two ends. CDR3 amino acids: CASSPGLNQETQYF. CDR3 nucleotides: TGTGCCAGCAGCCCTGGACTGAACCAAGAGACCCAGTACTTC. Drawing the rest from reference TRBV11-1 and TRBJ2-5, the complete variable domain is EAEVAQSPRYKITEKSQAVAFWCDPISGHATLYWYRQILGQGPELLVQFQDESVVDDSQLPKDRFSAERLKGVDSTLKIQPAELGDSAMYLCASSPGLNQETQYFGPGTRLLVL.

In DNA form, the CDR3 reads TGTGCCAGCAGTTTCCCCACCGGGGGGATCCAAGAGACCCAGTACTTC. Protein sequence: CASSFPTGGIQETQYF. V is TRBV28 and J is TRBJ2-5; 7 bases fit TRBD2. Germline V gene data show CDR1 as MDHEN and CDR2 as SYDVKM. V was pared by 3 bases and J by 1 base, with 8 bases of the junction left unmatched. The CDR3 spans 16 residues.

This clonotype has a count of ten or more. The V and J genes are TRBV5-1 and TRBJ2-7; D gene ambiguous. This CDR3 region has 15 residues. The germline V gene has CDR1 SGHRS and CDR2 YFSETQ. V was trimmed by 1 base and J by 3 bases, leaving 14 bases between them. CDR3 nucleotides: TGCGCCAGCAGCTTGTATGCGACCGCGGTCTACGAGCAGTACTTC. Amino acids: CASSLYATAVYEQYF.

This clonotype was seen a few times. A much larger clone lies a single base off, so this may be a read error. The chain joins TRBV20-1 to TRBJ2-1; 9 bases are a match to TRBD2. Germline trimming cut 6 bases from V and 9 bases from J; bases unmatched to any gene: 3. Germline-derived CDR1 and CDR2 are DFQATT and SNEGSKA (reference sequence). The CDR3 consists of 11 residues. The DNA of the CDR3 is TGCAGTGCAAGCGGGGGGCTTGAGCAGTTCTTC. Protein product: CSASGGLEQFF.

This clonotype has more than one count but fewer than ten. This chain uses TRBV5-4 with TRBJ1-1; tentative D call: TRBD1 (6 bases). Looked up from germline, CDR1 is SGHNT and CDR2 is YYREEE (reference sequence). V was trimmed by 3 bases and J by 5 bases, leaving 17 bases between them. The CDR3 has 15 residues. The DNA for the CDR3 is TGTGCCAGCAGCTCCCGGGACAAAGGAAGAACTGAAGCTTTCTTT. Protein product: CASSSRDKGRTEAFF. The variable domain in full, completed from reference TRBV5-4 and TRBJ1-1, reads ETGVTQSPTHLIKTRGQQVTLRCSSQSGHNTVSWYQQALGQGPQFIFQYYREEENGRGNFPPRFSGLQFPNYSSELNVNALELDDSALYLCASSSRDKGRTEAFFGQGTRLTVV.

This clonotype has at least ten counts. The chain has TRBV5-1 and TRBJ1-1; D not resolved. Germline V gene data show CDR1 as SGHRS and CDR2 as YFSETQ. The length of the CDR3 is 16 residues. V lost 4 bases to trimming and J lost 1 base, with 17 bases between them. CDR3 protein: CASSLEPESRNTEAFF. The CDR3 DNA is TGCGCCAGCAGCCTCGAACCCGAATCCAGGAACACTGAAGCTTTCTTT.

This clonotype came up many times. This rearrangement joins TRBV5-1 to TRBJ2-7; 9 bases match TRBD1. Trimming took 1 base from V and 1 from J; bases not matched to a gene: 6. The CDR3 runs to 16 residues. Per the germline V gene, CDR1 is SGHRS and CDR2 is YFSETQ. In DNA form, the CDR3 reads TGCGCCAGCAGCTTGAACACAGGGGGCTGGTCCTACGAGCAGTACTTC. It yields the protein CASSLNTGGWSYEQYF. Variable domain in full (rest from reference TRBV5-1 and TRBJ2-7): KAGVTQTPRYLIKTRGQQVTLSCSPISGHRSVSWYQQTPGQGLQFLFEYFSETQRNKGNFPGRFSGRQFSNSRSEMNVSTLELGDSALYLCASSLNTGGWSYEQYFGPGTRLTVT.

This clonotype has ten or more counts. The chain has TRBV18 and TRBJ2-7, with 10 bases identical to TRBD1. Unmatched junction bases numbered 3, after V lost 0 bases and J lost 1 base. There are 16 residues in the CDR3. From germline, CDR1 is KGHSH and CDR2 LQKENI. In nucleotides, the CDR3 is TGTGCCAGCTCACCACCGCGGGGACAGGGGTCCTACGAGCAGTACTTC. Encoded protein: CASSPPRGQGSYEQYF.

This clonotype was counted ten times or more. The genes are TRBV9 and TRBJ2-3, with D possibly being TRBD1 (6 bases). The germline V gene has CDR1 SGDLS and CDR2 YYNGEE. The CDR3 covers 14 residues. V lost 4 bases to trimming and J lost 2 bases, with 11 bases between them. Written as DNA, the CDR3 is TGTGCCAGCAGCATCCGGGACATCACAGATACGCAGTATTTT. Protein: CASSIRDITDTQYF.

The chain carries TRBV7-9 and TRBJ2-2, with 7 bases that match TRBD1. CDR1 is SEHNR, CDR2 FQNEAQ, per germline (reference sequence). The J segment lost 2 bases and the V segment lost 6 bases, leaving 3 bases of the junction unmatched. This CDR3 contains 14 residues. DNA for the CDR3: TGTGCCAGCAGACGGGACAGCAACACCGGGGAGCTGTTTTTT. Protein sequence: CASRRDSNTGELFF.